The clone carrying this T cell receptor beta chain is judged medium-sized (0.01 to 0.1%). Sequencing used immunoSEQ multiplex PCR; TCRdb keeps in-frame clones, though not all of them. The repertoire holds thousands of clones, 40% to 50% seen once, with approximately 6.8% in the top ten. This entry belongs to a study of graft-versus-host responses after intestinal transplantation. Co-plating was performed using 200,000 CFSE-labeled responder cells and 200,000 irradiated, violet-dye-labeled stimulator cells. The CDR3 length is 15 residues. Germline CDR1 reads MNHEY; CDR2 reads SVGAGI. V was pared by 6 bases and J by 1 base, with 4 bases of the junction left unmatched.

The material sequenced was alloreactive CD8+ T cells from a mixed lymphocyte reaction culture, taken before transplantation. Noted subset: CFSE-low proliferating T cells sorted from approximately 6-day pre-transplant mixed lymphocyte reaction (GvH or HvG direction). This sequence originates from a human patient who was an organ donor for intestinal transplantation. This chain connects TRBV6-5 to TRBJ1-1, with 11 positions matching TRBD1. CDR3 coding DNA: TGTGCCAGCAGGTCTGGGACAGGGGGGAACACTGAAGCTTTCTTT. Amino acids: CASRSGTGGNTEAFF.